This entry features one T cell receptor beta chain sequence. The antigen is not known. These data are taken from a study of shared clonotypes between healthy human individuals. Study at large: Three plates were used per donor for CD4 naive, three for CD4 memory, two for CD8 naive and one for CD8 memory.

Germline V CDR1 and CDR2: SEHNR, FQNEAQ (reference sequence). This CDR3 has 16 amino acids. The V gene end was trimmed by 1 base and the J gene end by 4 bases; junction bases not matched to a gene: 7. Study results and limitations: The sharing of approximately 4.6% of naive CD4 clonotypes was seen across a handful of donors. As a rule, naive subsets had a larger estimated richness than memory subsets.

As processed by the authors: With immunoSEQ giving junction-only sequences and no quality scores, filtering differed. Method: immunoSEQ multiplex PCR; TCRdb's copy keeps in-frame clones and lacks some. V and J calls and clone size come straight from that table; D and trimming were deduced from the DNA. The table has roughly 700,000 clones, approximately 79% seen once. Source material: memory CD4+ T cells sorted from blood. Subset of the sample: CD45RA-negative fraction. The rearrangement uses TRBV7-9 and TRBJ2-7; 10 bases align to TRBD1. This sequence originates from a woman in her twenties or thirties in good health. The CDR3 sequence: CASSLDPGQGLYEQYF. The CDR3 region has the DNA TGTGCCAGCAGCTTAGACCCGGGACAGGGGTTGTACGAGCAGTACTTC.